These 8 T cell receptor beta chains were all obtained from the same sample, sequenced in a study of CD4 T cells in relation to SARS-CoV-2 and coronaviruses. These receptors are not linked to any known antigen. Sequencing was performed with immunoSEQ multiplex PCR; in TCRdb, only in-frame clones are kept and a portion is missing. The table records about 22,000 clones, under 80% of them present only once. The unexposed donors gave CD4+ T cells in about 2010-2019, prior to COVID-19. After more than eight days of culture, CD4+ T cells were isolated. Material for sequencing was CD4+ T cells from PBMCs, cultured in vitro. The origin of the receptors is a human donor in good health.

The chain has TRBV6-5 and TRBJ2-3, with 9 bases aligning to TRBD1. The V gene end was trimmed by 8 bases and the J gene end by 2 bases; junction bases not matched to a gene: 8. This CDR3 has 15 residues. Germline V lookup: CDR1 MNHEY, CDR2 SVGAGI. The CDR3, as DNA: TGTGCCAGCGCCTCCGGGACAGGGACCACAGATACGCAGTATTTT. Translated, it gives CASASGTGTTDTQYF.

The gene calls are TRBV3-1 (or the pseudogene TRBV3-2) and TRBJ1-1; D ambiguous. Germline CDR1 is LGHDT and CDR2 is YNNKEL (reference sequence). V shed 1 base and J shed 3 bases, with 12 bases lying between them. The CDR3 extends over 15 amino acids. The CDR3 region is CASSQAYRGYTEAFF. CDR3 DNA sequence: TGTGCCAGCAGCCAAGCTTATAGAGGTTACACTGAAGCTTTCTTT.

This clone was seen a single time. The chain employs TRBV18 and TRBJ2-1; 15 positions agree with TRBD2. The ends lost 6 bases at V and 1 base at J; junction bases unmatched: 7. The CDR3 length is 18 residues. CDR1 and CDR2 (germline): KGHSH, LQKENI. The chain's CDR3 is CASSQGLAGGGSYNEQFF. The CDR3 DNA reads as TGTGCCAGCTCCCAAGGACTAGCGGGAGGGGGGTCCTACAATGAGCAGTTCTTC.

This clone was picked up one time. The chain combines TRBV19 with TRBJ1-1; 7 bases line up with TRBD1. The ends lost 5 bases at V and 0 bases at J; junction bases unmatched: 15. The V gene's germline CDR1 is LNHDA and CDR2 SQIVND (reference sequence). The CDR3 runs 18 residues. In DNA form, the CDR3 reads TGTGCCAGTAGTCTCACCAGGACAGGTAGCATTTTGAACACTGAAGCTTTCTTT. Translation gives CASSLTRTGSILNTEAFF.

The chain couples TRBV24-1 to TRBJ2-5; 7 nucleotides align to TRBD2. Losses at the gene ends were 7 bases for V and 3 bases for J; bases not matched to a gene: 7. Germline lookup yields CDR1 KGHDR and CDR2 SFDVKD. The length of the CDR3 is 14 residues. CDR3 nucleotides: TGTGCCACCAGCCCCGGGGGGAGTAAAGAGACCCAGTACTTC. This gives the protein CATSPGGSKETQYF.

This clone was picked up a small number of times. The rearrangement links TRBV4-1 to TRBJ1-2; 8 nucleotides line up with TRBD1. Germline-derived CDR1 and CDR2 are MGHRA and YSYEKL. The junction had 4 bases not matched to a gene; V was cut back by 3 bases and J by 4 bases. This CDR3 is 14 amino acids long. CDR3 coding DNA: TGCGCCAGCAGCCAGGGGGACAGGACCTATGGCTACACCTTC. The encoded protein is CASSQGDRTYGYTF.

This chain connects TRBV7-8 to TRBJ2-3; the D is unclear. Germline CDR1 and CDR2: SGHVS and FQNEAQ. The CDR3 consists of 13 residues. Between the trimmed V and J ends, which lost 8 bases and 3 bases, there was a span of 12 bases. The CDR3 DNA sequence: TGTGCCAGCTTCGTTGTCGGGACAGATACGCAGTATTTT. It encodes CASFVVGTDTQYF. The variable domain in full, completed from reference TRBV7-8 and TRBJ2-3, reads GAGVSQSPRYKVAKRGQDVALRCDPISGHVSLFWYQQALGQGPEFLTYFQNEAQLDKSGLPSDRFFAERPEGSVSTLKIQRTQQEDSAVYLCASFVVGTDTQYFGPGTRLTVL.

The chain is built from TRBV6-4 and TRBJ1-6; 10 bases align to TRBD1. Trimming at V came to 6 bases and at J to 10 bases, leaving 6 bases not matched to a gene. Looked up from germline, CDR1 is MRHNA and CDR2 is SNTAGT. The CDR3 is made up of 14 amino acids. The CDR3 region is CASSRDRGGSPLHF. Written as DNA, the CDR3 is TGTGCCAGCAGCCGGGACAGGGGTGGCTCACCCCTCCACTTT.